Shown below are 11 T cell receptor beta chains from a single sample sequenced in a study of Ad26.COV2.S vaccination and SARS-CoV-2 variants. Here immunoSEQ multiplex PCR was the method, and the copy in TCRdb shows in-frame clones only, minus some. The top ten clones hold about 3.4% of a sample with 300,000 to 400,000 clones, roughly 84% of them seen once. Sample treatment: over 15 received Ad26.COV2.S at low or high dose, single or two shots; 5 received placebo; per-sample allocation not given. The samples date from day 63 after the first vaccine or placebo injection. The source was peripheral blood, collected in a trial of Ad26.COV2.S vaccine versus placebo. Receptor source: a person aged 18-65 years who received the Ad26.COV2.S COVID-19 vaccine or a placebo.

This clone was seen just once. The V gene is TRBV10-3, the J gene TRBJ1-1, with D maybe TRBD1 (6 bases). CDR1 and CDR2 from the germline V gene are ENHRY and SYGVKD. CDR3 length: 14 amino acids. V lost 4 bases, J lost 4 bases, and 13 bases lay in between. In DNA, the CDR3 is TGTGCCATCAGTGGGAGAGGGGGTATCACTGAAGCTTTCTTT. Residues: CAISGRGGITEAFF.

The chain couples TRBV6-5 to TRBJ2-3; 8 bases agree with TRBD2. CDR1 is MNHEY and CDR2 is SVGAGI in the germline V gene. Trimming cost V 2 bases and J 1 base; bases outside gene matches: 5. CDR3 size: 16 residues. The CDR3 reads CASSYLRAGGTDTQYF. The CDR3 nucleotides read TGTGCCAGCAGTTACCTCCGAGCGGGGGGCACAGATACGCAGTATTTT.

The chain uses TRBV27 and TRBJ2-7; 7 bases agree with TRBD1. CDR1 is MNHEY and CDR2 is SMNVEV in the germline V gene (reference sequence). The V segment lost 6 bases and the J segment 3 bases; nucleotides outside the gene matches: 11. This CDR3 is 15 amino acids long. This CDR3 reads CASRYRGPKLYEQYF. In DNA form, the CDR3 reads TGTGCCAGCAGATACAGGGGCCCCAAGCTCTACGAGCAGTACTTC.

The V call is TRBV6-1, the J call TRBJ2-1; D possibly corresponds to TRBD1 (6 bases). Trimming removed 2 bases from V and 10 bases from J, with 12 bases in between. Germline CDR1 MNHNS, CDR2 SASEGT. The CDR3 is made up of 13 amino acids. The CDR3 DNA is TGTGCCAGCAGTGAACCCCCCAGGGGCGAGCAGTTCTTC. Translating it yields CASSEPPRGEQFF.

The chain combines TRBV6-5 with TRBJ1-2; D not certain. Germline CDR1 and CDR2: MNHEY and SVGAGI. There are 13 residues in the CDR3. Deletions cut 6 bases from V and 4 bases from J, with 12 bases between. CDR3 coding DNA: TGTGCCAGCAGAATGGGCCTCCTCTATGGCTACACCTTC. It is translated as CASRMGLLYGYTF.

This chain links TRBV13 with TRBJ1-5, with no clear D. V was cut by 0 bases and J by 2 bases, with 14 bases left in between. This CDR3 comprises 17 residues. Germline lookup yields CDR1 PRHDT and CDR2 FYEKMQ (reference sequence). Here the CDR3 DNA reads TGTGCCAGCAGCTTAGGCGTGGGTGGGTCTGGCAATCAGCCCCAGCATTTT. It yields the protein CASSLGVGGSGNQPQHF.

V usage is TRBV30 and J usage is TRBJ1-2; possibly TRBD1 for D (5 bases). The V gene's germline CDR1 is GTSNPN and CDR2 SVGIG (reference sequence). This CDR3 is built from 12 residues. Trimming shortened V by 4 bases and J by 8 bases, and 14 bases separated the two germline ends. CDR3 loop: CAWTGGWDGYTF. The CDR3 DNA reads TGTGCCTGGACAGGAGGATGGGACGGCTACACCTTC. The full variable domain, its missing parts supplied by reference TRBV30 and TRBJ1-2, is SQTIHQWPATLVQPVGSPLSLECTVEGTSNPNLYWYRQAAGRGLQLLFYSVGIGQISSEVPQNLSASRPQDRQFILSSKKLLLSDSGFYLCAWTGGWDGYTFGSGTRLTVV.

CDR3 amino acids: CASSGQRNTEAFF. DNA of the CDR3: TGTGCCAGCAGCGGACAGCGGAACACTGAAGCTTTCTTT. This chain joins TRBV5-4 and TRBJ1-1, with D possibly TRBD1 on 6 matching bases. V was cut by 4 bases and J by 1 base, with 8 bases left in between. The CDR3 length is 13 residues. Germline CDR1 is SGHNT and CDR2 is YYREEE (reference sequence).

This chain links TRBV24-1 with TRBJ2-1; weak D call: TRBD2 (5 bases). Germline CDR1 KGHDR, CDR2 SFDVKD. There are 14 residues in the CDR3. Trimming shortened V by 4 bases and J by 7 bases, and 13 bases separated the two germline ends. CDR3: CATSDPSGGNEQFF. The CDR3 DNA sequence: TGTGCCACCAGTGACCCATCGGGCGGGAATGAGCAGTTCTTC.

The chain links TRBV12-3 or TRBV12-4 to TRBJ1-2, with D possibly matching TRBD1 (5 bases). The V and J ends lost 6 bases and 8 bases respectively, with 16 bases between them. There are 13 residues in the CDR3. The DNA of the CDR3 is TGTGCCAGCAGCGTCCAGGGTGTGAGGGGCTACACCTTC. Translation gives CASSVQGVRGYTF.

The chain joins TRBV6-5 to TRBJ2-1; D gene unclear. The CDR3 is 14 amino acids. Between the trimmed V and J ends, which lost 0 bases and 4 bases, there was a span of 7 bases. Germline lookup yields CDR1 MNHEY and CDR2 SVGAGI. CDR3: CASSYSWGYNEQFF. The CDR3 region has the DNA TGTGCCAGCAGTTACTCGTGGGGTTACAATGAGCAGTTCTTC.